The clone carrying this T cell receptor beta chain was observed once. This sample was included in a study of T cell changes during pregnancy in multiple sclerosis. Profiled with immunoSEQ multiplex PCR; TCRdb holds only in-frame clones, not every one. The sample has some 59,000 clones, about nine tenths seen once. The ends were cut back, 6 bases at V and 0 bases at J, with 8 bases in the middle. The CDR3 spans 13 residues. Germline-derived CDR1 and CDR2 are SGHAT and FQNNGV. The receptor comes from a female donor with multiple sclerosis, enrolled in a pregnancy study. Here the sequenced sample was peripheral blood, taken in the second trimester of pregnancy. The chain is built from TRBV11-2 and TRBJ1-1; D is undetermined. This CDR3 is CASRGRLNTEAFF. The CDR3 DNA is TGTGCCAGCAGGGGCAGACTGAACACTGAAGCTTTCTTT.